A single sample gave rise to the 20 T cell receptor beta chains below, sequenced in a study of cytomegalovirus exposure and HLA in healthy donors. Primers: 60 Vbeta forward and 13 Jbeta reverse. Only in-frame clones appear in the TCRdb table, and some are missing; sequencing was by immunoSEQ multiplex PCR. The sample has 150,000 or so clones, approximately 80% seen once. Material for sequencing was PBMCs. These receptors originate from a man aged 50 or older in good health and CMV-seropositive.

This clone has only a few counts. The V and J genes are TRBV2 and TRBJ2-1; the match to TRBD2 covers 10 bases. The CDR3 loop spans 18 amino acids. Germline loops: CDR1 SNHLY, CDR2 FYNNEI. Losses at the gene ends were 6 bases for V and 0 bases for J; bases not matched to a gene: 11. The CDR3 nucleotides are TGTGCCAGCAGCCGGCGAGCGGGGGGGAAAAGCTCCTACAATGAGCAGTTCTTC. Protein product: CASSRRAGGKSSYNEQFF.

This chain uses TRBV9 with TRBJ1-1; D is possibly TRBD1 (6 bases). The CDR3 contains 11 residues. Germline V gene data show CDR1 as SGDLS and CDR2 as YYNGEE. Between the trimmed V and J ends, which lost 8 bases and 10 bases, there was a span of 15 bases. The CDR3 coding sequence is TGTGCCAGTCAAGGGGGACGGGGAGCTTTCTTT. It specifies CASQGGRGAFF. Based on the CDR3 plus reference TRBV9 and TRBJ1-1, the full variable domain is DSGVTQTPKHLITATGQRVTLRCSPRSGDLSVYWYQQSLDQGLQFLIQYYNGEERAKGNILERFSAQQFPDLHSELNLSSLELGDSALYFCASQGGRGAFFGQGTRLTVV.

This clone appeared a few times. The chain joins TRBV7-9 to TRBJ2-3; weak D call: TRBD2 (6 bases). With 0 bases removed from V and 2 bases from J, the gap between germline ends came to 15 bases. In germline, CDR1 is SEHNR, CDR2 FQNEAQ (reference sequence). This CDR3 is built from 17 residues. CDR3 residues: CASSLASAGRLTDTQYF. The CDR3 region has the DNA TGTGCCAGCAGCTTAGCAAGCGCGGGGCGCCTCACAGATACGCAGTATTTT.

This rearrangement joins TRBV30 to TRBJ2-3; 7 positions match TRBD2. V trimming: 1 base; J trimming: 3 bases; junction bases outside the gene matches: 7. CDR3 length equals 15 residues. The germline gives CDR1 GTSNPN, CDR2 SVGIG (reference sequence). CDR3 loop: CAWSDRGRVTDTQYF. DNA of the CDR3: TGTGCCTGGAGTGATCGGGGGAGGGTGACAGATACGCAGTATTTT. Supplemented by reference TRBV30 and TRBJ2-3, the full variable domain reads SQTIHQWPATLVQPVGSPLSLECTVEGTSNPNLYWYRQAAGRGLQLLFYSVGIGQISSEVPQNLSASRPQDRQFILSSKKLLLSDSGFYLCAWSDRGRVTDTQYFGPGTRLTVL.

The V and J genes are TRBV7-2 and TRBJ1-1; 8 nucleotides line up with TRBD1. V was pared by 5 bases and J by 0 bases, with 17 bases of the junction left unmatched. Germline V CDR1 and CDR2: SGHTA, FQGNSA. This CDR3 is built from 19 residues. This chain's CDR3 is CASSQILGQETSMNTEAFF. The CDR3 nucleotides read TGTGCCAGCAGCCAGATCCTGGGACAGGAGACATCAATGAACACTGAAGCTTTCTTT.

Only one count was recorded for this clone. This chain links TRBV10-1 with TRBJ1-6; the D gene is possibly TRBD1 (5 bases). V was shortened by 6 bases and J by 7 bases, with 13 bases between the two germline ends. Per germline, CDR1 WNHNN and CDR2 SYGVQD (reference sequence). The CDR3 covers 14 residues. CDR3: CASSPGGRNSPLHF. The CDR3 DNA sequence: TGCGCCAGCAGCCCCGGGGGACGGAATTCACCCCTCCACTTT.

Here the CDR3 reads CASSPQGLGEQYF. In DNA, the CDR3 is TGTGCCAGTAGTCCACAGGGGTTGGGCGAGCAGTACTTC. The chain recombines TRBV19 with TRBJ2-7; 7 bases map to TRBD1. The germline V gene has CDR1 LNHDA and CDR2 SQIVND (reference sequence). J lost 6 bases, V lost 5 bases, and 7 bases had no gene match. The CDR3 covers 13 residues.

This chain links TRBV5-1 with TRBJ1-3, with 7 bases aligning to TRBD1. CDR1 is SGHRS and CDR2 is YFSETQ in the germline V gene. Trimming cost V 4 bases and J 4 bases; bases outside gene matches: 11. The CDR3 has 16 residues. This CDR3 is CASSRLRDRGGNTIYF. As DNA, the CDR3 is TGCGCCAGCAGCAGGCTCCGGGACAGAGGGGGAAACACCATATATTTT. Combining the CDR3 with reference TRBV5-1 and TRBJ1-3 gives the whole variable domain KAGVTQTPRYLIKTRGQQVTLSCSPISGHRSVSWYQQTPGQGLQFLFEYFSETQRNKGNFPGRFSGRQFSNSRSEMNVSTLELGDSALYLCASSRLRDRGGNTIYFGEGSWLTVV.

The chain couples TRBV6-6 to TRBJ2-4, with D perhaps TRBD2 (5 bases). The germline CDR1 and CDR2 sequences are MNHNY and SVGAGI (reference sequence). V shed 6 bases and J shed 12 bases, with 15 bases lying between them. CDR3 length: 12 amino acids. CDR3 region: CASRKPEGDQYF. CDR3 sequence (DNA): TGTGCCAGCAGAAAACCCGAGGGCGATCAGTACTTC.

V usage is TRBV10-3 and J usage is TRBJ2-3; 9 nucleotides align to TRBD2. CDR3 length equals 16 residues. CDR1 is ENHRY, CDR2 SYGVKD, per germline. V lost 3 bases to trimming and J lost 6 bases; unmatched junction nucleotides: 10. As DNA, the CDR3 is TGTGCCATCAGTGATATGGGGCTAGCGGGGTTGGATACGCAGTATTTT. Translation: CAISDMGLAGLDTQYF.

This chain connects TRBV4-1 to TRBJ2-3, with 8 bases fitting TRBD2. Looked up from germline, CDR1 is MGHRA and CDR2 is YSYEKL. The V segment lost 1 base and the J segment 3 bases; nucleotides outside the gene matches: 6. CDR3 length equals 16 residues. The CDR3 sequence: CASSQGSGGSTDTQYF. As DNA, the CDR3 is TGCGCCAGCAGCCAAGGGAGCGGGGGTAGTACAGATACGCAGTATTTT.

The V and J genes are TRBV7-3 and TRBJ1-1; D might be TRBD1 (5 bases). Deletions cut 6 bases from V and 1 base from J, with 15 bases between. This CDR3 region has 15 residues. Germline CDR1 reads SGHTA; CDR2 reads FQGTGA. In DNA, the CDR3 is TGTGCCAGCAGTCGTAACGACAGACCGAACACTGAAGCTTTCTTT. The encoded protein is CASSRNDRPNTEAFF.

This clone was detected only a few times. The V gene is TRBV4-3, the J gene TRBJ2-5, with 12 positions matching TRBD2. The V segment lost 1 base and the J segment 2 bases; nucleotides outside the gene matches: 11. Germline assignment: CDR1 LGHNA and CDR2 YSLEER. This CDR3 is 19 amino acids long. The CDR3 nucleotides read TGCGCCAGCAGCCAAGGCTTTCGGACTAGCGGGGAGTGGCAAGAGACCCAGTACTTC. Protein sequence: CASSQGFRTSGEWQETQYF.

V is TRBV30 and J is TRBJ1-1; the D gene is possibly TRBD1 (5 bases). This CDR3 has 12 residues. CDR1 is GTSNPN and CDR2 is SVGIG in the germline V gene (reference sequence). The V gene lost 0 bases and the J gene lost 3 bases, with 5 bases spanning the gap. CDR3 residues: CAWSVGDTEAFF. CDR3 coding DNA: TGTGCCTGGAGTGTAGGGGACACTGAAGCTTTCTTT.

This sequence joins TRBV6-6 and TRBJ1-2; 9 nucleotides agree with TRBD1. The CDR3 has 14 amino acids. V was pared by 6 bases and J by 5 bases, with 7 bases of the junction left unmatched. The germline gives CDR1 MNHNY, CDR2 SVGAGI (reference sequence). DNA for the CDR3: TGTGCCAGCAGACCGGGACAGGGCTCATATGGCTACACCTTC. Its protein product is CASRPGQGSYGYTF.

The CDR3 is CAISEIQGGQPQHF. The DNA for the CDR3 is TGTGCCATCAGTGAAATCCAGGGGGGACAGCCCCAGCATTTT. This chain connects TRBV10-3 to TRBJ1-5; TRBD1 matches 7 bases. Unmatched junction bases numbered 6, after V lost 3 bases and J lost 7 bases. This CDR3 has 14 amino acids. CDR1 is ENHRY and CDR2 is SYGVKD in the germline V gene.

The V and J genes are TRBV5-4 and TRBJ1-1; 8 nucleotides align to TRBD1. The J segment lost 4 bases and the V segment lost 3 bases, leaving 5 bases of the junction unmatched. This CDR3 region has 14 residues. CDR1 SGHNT and CDR2 YYREEE come from the germline V gene (reference sequence). The CDR3 bases are TGTGCCAGCAGCTGGCCAGGGGGCGGCACTGAAGCTTTCTTT. It translates to CASSWPGGGTEAFF.

Only a few counts were recorded for this clone. The chain recombines TRBV15 with TRBJ1-2; D is unresolved. V was clipped by 0 bases and J by 4 bases, with 12 bases between them. In germline, CDR1 is LNHNV, CDR2 YYDKDF (reference sequence). This CDR3 has 15 residues. The CDR3 bases are TGTGCCACCAGCAGAGAGTCGCAGGTTGGCTATGGCTACACCTTC. It encodes CATSRESQVGYGYTF.

The chain couples TRBV2 to TRBJ1-4; D remains unclear. The CDR3 covers 14 residues. Germline assignment: CDR1 SNHLY and CDR2 FYNNEI. Trimming left V 2 bases short and J 2 bases short, with 6 bases between. The CDR3 DNA follows: TGTGCCAGCAGTGAAAGGCGGACTAATGAAAAACTGTTTTTT. Residues: CASSERRTNEKLFF. Full variable domain (outside the CDR3, taken from reference TRBV2 and TRBJ1-4): EPEVTQTPSHQVTQMGQEVILRCVPISNHLYFYWYRQILGQKVEFLVSFYNNEISEKSEIFDDQFSVERPDGSNFTLKIRSTKLEDSAMYFCASSERRTNEKLFFGSGTQLSVL.

The CDR3 DNA sequence: TGTGCCAGCAGCCGGACAAACGCGAACACCGGGGAGCTGTTTTTT. Translating gives CASSRTNANTGELFF. The rearrangement uses TRBV5-4 and TRBJ2-2; D is perhaps TRBD1 (5 bases). Germline V gene lookup returns CDR1 SGHNT and CDR2 YYREEE (reference sequence). The CDR3 is made up of 15 amino acids. Trimming removed 4 bases at V and 0 bases at J, with 10 bases between.